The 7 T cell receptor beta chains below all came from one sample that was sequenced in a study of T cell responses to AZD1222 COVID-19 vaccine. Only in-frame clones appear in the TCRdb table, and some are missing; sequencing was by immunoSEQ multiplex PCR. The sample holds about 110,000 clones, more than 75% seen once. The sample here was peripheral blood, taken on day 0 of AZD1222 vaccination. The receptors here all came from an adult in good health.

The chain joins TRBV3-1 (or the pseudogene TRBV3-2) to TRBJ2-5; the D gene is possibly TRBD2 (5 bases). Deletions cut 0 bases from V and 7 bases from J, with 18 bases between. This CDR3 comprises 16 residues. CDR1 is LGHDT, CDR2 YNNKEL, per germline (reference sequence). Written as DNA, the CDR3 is TGTGCCAGCAGCCAAGAATTAGGAAGCGGTGGAGGGACCCAGTACTTC. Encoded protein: CASSQELGSGGGTQYF.

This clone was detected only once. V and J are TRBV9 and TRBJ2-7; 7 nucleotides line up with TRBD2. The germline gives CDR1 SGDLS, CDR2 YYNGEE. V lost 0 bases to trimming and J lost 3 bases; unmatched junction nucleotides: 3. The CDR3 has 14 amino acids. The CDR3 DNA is TGTGCCAGCAGCGTAGGTGGCGGGGGCTACGAGCAGTACTTC. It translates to CASSVGGGGYEQYF. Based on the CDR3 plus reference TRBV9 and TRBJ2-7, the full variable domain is DSGVTQTPKHLITATGQRVTLRCSPRSGDLSVYWYQQSLDQGLQFLIQYYNGEERAKGNILERFSAQQFPDLHSELNLSSLELGDSALYFCASSVGGGGYEQYFGPGTRLTVT.

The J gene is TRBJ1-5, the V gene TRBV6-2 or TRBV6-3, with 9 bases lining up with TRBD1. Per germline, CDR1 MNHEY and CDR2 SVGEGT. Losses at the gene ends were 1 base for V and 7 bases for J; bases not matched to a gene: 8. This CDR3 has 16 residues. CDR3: CASSYWAQGAKQPQHF. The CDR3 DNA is TGTGCCAGCAGTTACTGGGCACAGGGGGCTAAGCAGCCCCAGCATTTT.

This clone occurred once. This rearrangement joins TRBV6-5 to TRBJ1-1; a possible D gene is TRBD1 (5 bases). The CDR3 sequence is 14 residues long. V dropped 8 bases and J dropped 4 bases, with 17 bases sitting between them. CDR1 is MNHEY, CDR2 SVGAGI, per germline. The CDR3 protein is CASRPAGDGTEAFF. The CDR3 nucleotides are TGTGCCAGCCGTCCGGCGGGGGACGGCACTGAAGCTTTCTTT.

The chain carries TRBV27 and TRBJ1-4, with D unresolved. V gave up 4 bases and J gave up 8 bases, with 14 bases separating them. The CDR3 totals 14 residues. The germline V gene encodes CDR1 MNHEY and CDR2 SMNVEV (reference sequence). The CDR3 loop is CASSYRLNGEKLFF. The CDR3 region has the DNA TGTGCCAGCAGTTACCGGCTCAATGGGGAAAAACTGTTTTTT.

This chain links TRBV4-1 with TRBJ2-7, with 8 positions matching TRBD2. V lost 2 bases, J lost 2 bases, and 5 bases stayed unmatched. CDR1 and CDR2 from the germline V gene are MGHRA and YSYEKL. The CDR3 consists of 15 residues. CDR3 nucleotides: TGCGCCAGCAGCCAAATAGCGGGGAACACCTACGAGCAGTACTTC. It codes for CASSQIAGNTYEQYF.

CDR3 coding DNA: TGTGCCAGCAGCGTAGGAGGCTTTCAAGAGACCCAGTACTTC. Translated: CASSVGGFQETQYF. This sequence joins TRBV9 and TRBJ2-5; D not certain. Trimming shortened V by 0 bases and J by 2 bases, and 8 bases separated the two germline ends. Germline V gives CDR1 SGDLS, CDR2 YYNGEE. The CDR3 length is 14 residues.